These T cell receptor beta chains were read from a single sample in a study of T cells after yellow fever vaccination. TCRdb fed the 5' RACE reads into MiXCR, producing one record per CDR3 protein. In the table there are 200,000 to 300,000 distinct CDR3 sequences, more than 3.5% of which are singletons. The sample here was PBMCs, taken 15 days after the yellow fever booster vaccination. These receptors were collected from a young man who received the YFV17D yellow fever vaccine. CDR3s include the opening cysteine and the closing phenylalanine or tryptophan. A D gene is named only where the DNA matches it firmly. The size entry is marked missing in some rows and otherwise reads once, few, many or a size class.

many	.	TRBJ2-5	TRBV12-3/TRBV12-4	CASAGIQETQYF	TGTGCCAGCGCGGGGATCCAAGAGACCCAGTACTTC
many	.	TRBJ2-4	TRBV11-2	CASSLVLDIQYF	TGTGCCAGCAGCTTAGTCTTGGACATTCAGTACTTC
many	.	TRBJ2-2	TRBV7-6	CASSPQLGNGELFF	TGTGCCAGCAGCCCCCAGCTGGGGAACGGGGAGCTGTTTTTT
many	.	TRBJ2-3	TRBV4-2	CASSQAISAGYTDTQYF	TGTGCCAGCAGCCAAGCTATTTCCGCAGGATACACAGATACGCAGTATTTT
many	.	TRBJ1-1	TRBV5-1	CASSLTGRGNTEAFF	TGCGCCAGCAGCTTGACCGGACGGGGGAACACTGAAGCTTTCTTT
many	.	TRBJ2-5	TRBV20-1	CSVRPPGLQETQYF	TGCAGTGTCCGACCCCCAGGACTCCAAGAGACCCAGTACTTC
many	.	TRBJ1-6	TRBV6-5	CASSYSTSSNSPLHF	TGTGCCAGCAGTTACTCGACCAGTTCGAATTCACCCCTCCACTTT
many	.	TRBJ1-2	TRBV7-2	CASSLGTNYGYTF	TGTGCCAGCAGCTTGGGGACTAACTATGGCTACACCTTC
many	.	TRBJ1-1	TRBV7-6	CASSPQWGTEAFF	TGTGCCAGCAGCCCGCAGTGGGGCACTGAAGCTTTCTTT
many	.	TRBJ2-2	TRBV7-2	CASSLAVRTGELFF	TGTGCCAGCAGCTTAGCAGTTCGCACCGGGGAGCTGTTTTTT
many	.	TRBJ2-5	TRBV6-2/TRBV6-3	CASKIGGAPETQYF	TGTGCCAGCAAGATTGGGGGGGCACCCGAGACCCAGTACTTC
few	.	TRBJ2-3	TRBV5-6	CASSFLGTVTDTQYF	TGTGCCAGCAGCTTCCTTGGGACTGTCACAGATACGCAGTATTTT
many	.	TRBJ2-1	TRBV7-9	CASTHVTGRYNEQFF	TGTGCCAGCACGCACGTCACAGGTCGCTACAATGAGCAGTTCTTC
many	.	TRBJ1-5	TRBV20-1	CSARVQGTGNQPQHF	TGCAGTGCTAGAGTGCAGGGGACCGGCAATCAGCCCCAGCATTTT
many	.	TRBJ1-3	TRBV20-1	CSARGGRLGELGNTIYF	TGCAGTGCTAGGGGGGGCCGCTTGGGGGAACTTGGAAACACCATATATTTT
many	.	TRBJ2-3	TRBV5-1	CASSLATVSTDTQYF	TGCGCCAGCAGCTTGGCCACTGTGTCCACAGATACGCAGTATTTT
many	TRBD2	TRBJ2-7	TRBV7-2	CASSLGGGYEQYF	TGTGCCAGCAGCTTAGGGGGGGGCTACGAGCAGTACTTC
many	TRBD1	TRBJ2-1	TRBV7-2	CASSPFSGQDYNEQFF	TGTGCCAGCAGCCCCTTTTCGGGACAGGACTACAATGAGCAGTTCTTC
many	.	TRBJ1-4	TRBV7-2	CASSPGSFEKLFF	TGTGCCAGCAGCCCGGGTTCCTTTGAAAAACTGTTTTTT
many	TRBD1	TRBJ2-5	TRBV9	CASSRDRGETQYF	TGTGCCAGCAGCCGGGACAGGGGAGAGACCCAGTACTTC
many	.	TRBJ2-7	TRBV6-5	CASSYASGDRAYEQYF	TGTGCCAGCAGTTACGCCTCCGGAGACAGAGCCTACGAGCAGTACTTC
many	TRBD1	TRBJ2-5	TRBV2	CASRTTGGAETQYF	TGTGCCAGCAGAACTACAGGGGGCGCGGAGACCCAGTACTTC
many	.	TRBJ1-1	TRBV12-3/TRBV12-4	CASSPYKMNTEAFF	TGTGCCAGCAGTCCATACAAGATGAACACTGAAGCTTTCTTT
.	.	TRBJ1-6	TRBV20-1	CSARDPRALHF	TGCAGTGCTAGAGACCCGCGTGCCCTCCACTTT
many	TRBD2	TRBJ2-1	TRBV7-2	CATGRRSGGYNEQFF	TGTGCCACCGGACGACGCAGCGGGGGCTACAATGAGCAGTTCTTC
few	.	TRBJ1-5	TRBV19	CASSSPGRMGNQPQHF	TGTGCCAGTAGTTCTCCAGGGAGGATGGGCAATCAGCCCCAGCATTTT
many	TRBD1	TRBJ1-1	TRBV7-9	CASSSNSQGLNTEAFF	TGTGCCAGCAGCTCGAACTCACAGGGGCTAAACACTGAAGCTTTCTTT
many	.	TRBJ2-7	TRBV6-6	CASSPVPGVPYEQYF	TGTGCCAGCAGCCCCGTCCCAGGGGTCCCCTACGAGCAGTACTTC
.	.	TRBJ2-2	TRBV12-3/TRBV12-4	CGSSSANTGELFF	TGTGGCAGCAGTTCAGCGAACACCGGGGAGCTGTTTTTT
many	.	TRBJ2-5	TRBV29-1	CSVERFQGQETQYF	TGCAGCGTTGAAAGGTTTCAGGGGCAAGAGACCCAGTACTTC
many	.	TRBJ2-3	TRBV3-1	CASSSQGPDTQYF	TGTGCCAGCAGCAGTCAGGGGCCAGATACGCAGTATTTT
many	TRBD2	TRBJ2-7	TRBV7-9	CASSPGTSGSYEQYF	TGTGCCAGCAGCCCCGGGACTAGCGGTTCCTACGAGCAGTACTTC
few	.	TRBJ1-3	TRBV12-3/TRBV12-4	CASRPQGSGNTIYF	TGTGCCAGCAGACCCCAGGGCTCTGGAAACACCATATATTTT
many	.	TRBJ1-2	TRBV29-1	CSVDKGEGSGYTF	TGCAGCGTTGATAAGGGGGAAGGGAGTGGCTACACCTTC
many	.	TRBJ2-5	TRBV20-1	CSARSWGMRERETQYF	TGCAGTGCTAGGAGTTGGGGCATGAGGGAACGGGAGACCCAGTACTTC
.	.	TRBJ1-6	TRBV23-1	CASSQDREYSPLHF	TGCGCCAGCAGTCAAGATCGGGAATACTCACCCCTCCACTTT
many	.	TRBJ1-1	TRBV29-1	CSVGWGNTEAFF	TGCAGCGTGGGTTGGGGGAACACTGAAGCTTTCTTT
few	.	TRBJ2-1	TRBV5-1	CASSKDNYNEQFF	TGCGCCAGCAGCAAGGACAATTACAATGAGCAGTTCTTC
many	TRBD1	TRBJ1-5	TRBV6-2/TRBV6-3	CASSYSTTGDRNQPQHF	TGTGCCAGCAGTTACTCGACGACAGGGGATAGGAATCAGCCCCAGCATTTT
many	.	TRBJ2-2	TRBV5-1	CASSLSGDTGELFF	TGCGCCAGCAGCTTGTCCGGAGACACCGGGGAGCTGTTTTTT